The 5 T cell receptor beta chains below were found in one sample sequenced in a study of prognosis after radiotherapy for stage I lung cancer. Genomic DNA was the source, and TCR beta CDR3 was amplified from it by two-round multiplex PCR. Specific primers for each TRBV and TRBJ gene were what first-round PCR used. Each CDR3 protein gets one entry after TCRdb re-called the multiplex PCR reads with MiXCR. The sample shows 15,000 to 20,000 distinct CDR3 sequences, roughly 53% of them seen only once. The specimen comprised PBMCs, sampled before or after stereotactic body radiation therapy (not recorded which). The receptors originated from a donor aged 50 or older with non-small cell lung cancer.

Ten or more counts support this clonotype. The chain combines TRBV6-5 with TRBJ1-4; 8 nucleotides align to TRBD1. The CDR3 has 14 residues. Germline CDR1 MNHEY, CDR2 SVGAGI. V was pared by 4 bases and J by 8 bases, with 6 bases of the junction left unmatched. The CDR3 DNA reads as TGTGCCAGCAGTTTCATCAGGGGGCAGGAAAAACTGTTTTTT. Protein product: CASSFIRGQEKLFF.

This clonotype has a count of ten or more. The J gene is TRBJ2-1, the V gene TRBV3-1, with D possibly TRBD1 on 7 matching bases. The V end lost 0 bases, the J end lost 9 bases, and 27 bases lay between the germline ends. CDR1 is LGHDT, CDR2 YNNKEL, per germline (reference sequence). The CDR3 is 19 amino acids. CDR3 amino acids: CASSQDGWGAGRQGGEQFF. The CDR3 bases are TGTGCCAGCAGCCAAGATGGGTGGGGTGCGGGACGTCAGGGGGGTGAGCAGTTCTTC.

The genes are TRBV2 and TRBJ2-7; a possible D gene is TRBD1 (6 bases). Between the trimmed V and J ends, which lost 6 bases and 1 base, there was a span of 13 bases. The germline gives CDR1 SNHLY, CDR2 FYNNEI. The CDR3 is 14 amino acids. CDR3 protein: CASRAGAESYEQYF. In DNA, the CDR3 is TGTGCCAGCAGGGCAGGGGCCGAGTCCTACGAGCAGTACTTC.

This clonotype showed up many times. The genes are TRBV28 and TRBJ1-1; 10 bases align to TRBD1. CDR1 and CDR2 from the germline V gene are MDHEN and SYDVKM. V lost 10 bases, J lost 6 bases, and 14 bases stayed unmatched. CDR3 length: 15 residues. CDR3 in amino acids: CAIQTRQGARAEAFF. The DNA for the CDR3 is TGTGCCATCCAGACCCGACAGGGGGCTCGGGCTGAAGCTTTCTTT.

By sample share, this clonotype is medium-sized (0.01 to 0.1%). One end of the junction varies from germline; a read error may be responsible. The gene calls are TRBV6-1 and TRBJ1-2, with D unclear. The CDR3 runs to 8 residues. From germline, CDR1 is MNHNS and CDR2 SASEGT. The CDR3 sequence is CASSGAGF. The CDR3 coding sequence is TGTGCCAGCAGTGGGGCCGGCTTC.